The next 6 T cell receptor beta chains were all read from a single sample in a study of T cell repertoires in cytomegalovirus infection. TCRdb fed the reads into MiXCR, producing one record per CDR3 protein. The sample has 150,000 to 200,000 distinct CDR3 sequences, 25% to 30% seen once. Sequencing was carried out using PBMCs. The receptors shown here come from a human donor in good health (CMV status not recorded). Some clones in this sample may be carry-over from other donors' samples.

The V call is TRBV9, the J call TRBJ2-7, with D unresolved. V lost 3 bases, J lost 6 bases, and 19 bases lay in between. The CDR3 extends over 15 amino acids. Germline values: CDR1 SGDLS, CDR2 YYNGEE. In DNA form, the CDR3 reads TGTGCCAGCAGCGCCCCATACGGCTCTCGTGGCGAGCAGTACTTC. This sequence encodes CASSAPYGSRGEQYF. Based on the CDR3 plus reference TRBV9 and TRBJ2-7, the full variable domain is DSGVTQTPKHLITATGQRVTLRCSPRSGDLSVYWYQQSLDQGLQFLIQYYNGEERAKGNILERFSAQQFPDLHSELNLSSLELGDSALYFCASSAPYGSRGEQYFGPGTRLTVT.

The chain links TRBV18 to TRBJ2-3; D remains ambiguous. CDR3 size: 14 residues. Trimming left V 1 base short and J 4 bases short, with 9 bases between. Germline assignment: CDR1 KGHSH and CDR2 LQKENI. As DNA, the CDR3 is TGTGCCAGCTCACCACTCGAACAGTCAGATACGCAGTATTTT. This codes for CASSPLEQSDTQYF.

This clonotype turned up a few times. At one end the junction does not follow the germline gene, possibly because of a read error. J is TRBJ1-1 and V is TRBV7-2, with D tentatively TRBD1 (5 bases). CDR1 SGHTA and CDR2 FQGNSA come from the germline V gene. The CDR3 extends over 15 amino acids. The CDR3 is CASSLAGKRNTEAFF. CDR3 coding DNA: TGTGCCAGCAGCCTAGCAGGGAAGCGGAACACTGAAGCTTTCTTT.

With regard to this clonotype: Since a much larger clone is just one base distant, this may be a read error. The rearrangement links TRBV29-1 to TRBJ2-2; D not certain. V shed 5 bases and J shed 0 bases, with 4 bases lying between them. The germline CDR1 and CDR2 sequences are SQVTM and ANQGSEA. CDR3 length: 12 residues. The CDR3, as DNA: TGCAGCGTTCAAACGAACACCGGGGAGCTGTTTTTT. This codes for CSVQTNTGELFF.

This clonotype occurred a few times. The CDR3 region is CSARSHKGADTEAFF. In DNA form, the CDR3 reads TGCAGTGCTAGATCACATAAGGGGGCAGACACTGAAGCTTTCTTT. The rearrangement uses TRBV20-1 and TRBJ1-1, with 7 bases fitting TRBD1. With 2 bases clipped from V and 3 bases from J, the junction kept 9 bases outside the gene matches. The CDR3 loop spans 15 amino acids. Germline V gene lookup returns CDR1 DFQATT and CDR2 SNEGSKA (reference sequence).

Only a few counts were recorded for this clonotype. The chain recombines TRBV29-1 with TRBJ1-5; D is unresolved. The V gene's germline CDR1 is SQVTM and CDR2 ANQGSEA. With 3 bases removed from V and 2 bases from J, the gap between germline ends came to 20 bases. The CDR3 extends over 17 amino acids. For the CDR3, the DNA is TGCAGCGTTGAGGGTAGGAGTGCCGATATGCGCAATCAGCCCCAGCATTTT. This sequence encodes CSVEGRSADMRNQPQHF. The full variable domain, with the rest looked up from reference TRBV29-1 and TRBJ1-5, is SAVISQKPSRDICQRGTSLTIQCQVDSQVTMMFWYRQQPGQSLTLIATANQGSEATYESGFVIDKFPISRPNLTFSTLTVSNMSPEDSSIYLCSVEGRSADMRNQPQHFGDGTRLSIL.